This T cell receptor beta chain came from a study of blood T cell repertoires in COVID-19. Study information: The samples span acute and convalescent COVID-19 from the United States, Italy and Spain. Nucleic acid was either cDNA or gDNA, and it came from T cells, B-cell-depleted T cells, or PBMCs.

As handled by the study authors: Cell counts per sample came from amplifying reference gene primers. Sequenced by immunoSEQ multiplex PCR; TCRdb stores in-frame clones only, minus some. V and J calls and clone size are as listed in that table; D and trimming were resolved from the DNA. In the table there are 50,000 to 65,000 clones, 88% of which are singletons. Sequencing was performed on peripheral blood. The clonotype comes from a man in his forties or fifties with active COVID-19.

CDR3 residues: CASSERGPRETQYF. CDR3 bases: TGTGCCAGCAGTGAAAGGGGGCCTAGGGAGACCCAGTACTTC. The chain uses TRBV6-1 and TRBJ2-5, with 7 bases identical to TRBD1. Germline V lookup: CDR1 MNHNS, CDR2 SASEGT. The CDR3 covers 14 residues. V trimming: 2 bases; J trimming: 5 bases; junction bases outside the gene matches: 5.